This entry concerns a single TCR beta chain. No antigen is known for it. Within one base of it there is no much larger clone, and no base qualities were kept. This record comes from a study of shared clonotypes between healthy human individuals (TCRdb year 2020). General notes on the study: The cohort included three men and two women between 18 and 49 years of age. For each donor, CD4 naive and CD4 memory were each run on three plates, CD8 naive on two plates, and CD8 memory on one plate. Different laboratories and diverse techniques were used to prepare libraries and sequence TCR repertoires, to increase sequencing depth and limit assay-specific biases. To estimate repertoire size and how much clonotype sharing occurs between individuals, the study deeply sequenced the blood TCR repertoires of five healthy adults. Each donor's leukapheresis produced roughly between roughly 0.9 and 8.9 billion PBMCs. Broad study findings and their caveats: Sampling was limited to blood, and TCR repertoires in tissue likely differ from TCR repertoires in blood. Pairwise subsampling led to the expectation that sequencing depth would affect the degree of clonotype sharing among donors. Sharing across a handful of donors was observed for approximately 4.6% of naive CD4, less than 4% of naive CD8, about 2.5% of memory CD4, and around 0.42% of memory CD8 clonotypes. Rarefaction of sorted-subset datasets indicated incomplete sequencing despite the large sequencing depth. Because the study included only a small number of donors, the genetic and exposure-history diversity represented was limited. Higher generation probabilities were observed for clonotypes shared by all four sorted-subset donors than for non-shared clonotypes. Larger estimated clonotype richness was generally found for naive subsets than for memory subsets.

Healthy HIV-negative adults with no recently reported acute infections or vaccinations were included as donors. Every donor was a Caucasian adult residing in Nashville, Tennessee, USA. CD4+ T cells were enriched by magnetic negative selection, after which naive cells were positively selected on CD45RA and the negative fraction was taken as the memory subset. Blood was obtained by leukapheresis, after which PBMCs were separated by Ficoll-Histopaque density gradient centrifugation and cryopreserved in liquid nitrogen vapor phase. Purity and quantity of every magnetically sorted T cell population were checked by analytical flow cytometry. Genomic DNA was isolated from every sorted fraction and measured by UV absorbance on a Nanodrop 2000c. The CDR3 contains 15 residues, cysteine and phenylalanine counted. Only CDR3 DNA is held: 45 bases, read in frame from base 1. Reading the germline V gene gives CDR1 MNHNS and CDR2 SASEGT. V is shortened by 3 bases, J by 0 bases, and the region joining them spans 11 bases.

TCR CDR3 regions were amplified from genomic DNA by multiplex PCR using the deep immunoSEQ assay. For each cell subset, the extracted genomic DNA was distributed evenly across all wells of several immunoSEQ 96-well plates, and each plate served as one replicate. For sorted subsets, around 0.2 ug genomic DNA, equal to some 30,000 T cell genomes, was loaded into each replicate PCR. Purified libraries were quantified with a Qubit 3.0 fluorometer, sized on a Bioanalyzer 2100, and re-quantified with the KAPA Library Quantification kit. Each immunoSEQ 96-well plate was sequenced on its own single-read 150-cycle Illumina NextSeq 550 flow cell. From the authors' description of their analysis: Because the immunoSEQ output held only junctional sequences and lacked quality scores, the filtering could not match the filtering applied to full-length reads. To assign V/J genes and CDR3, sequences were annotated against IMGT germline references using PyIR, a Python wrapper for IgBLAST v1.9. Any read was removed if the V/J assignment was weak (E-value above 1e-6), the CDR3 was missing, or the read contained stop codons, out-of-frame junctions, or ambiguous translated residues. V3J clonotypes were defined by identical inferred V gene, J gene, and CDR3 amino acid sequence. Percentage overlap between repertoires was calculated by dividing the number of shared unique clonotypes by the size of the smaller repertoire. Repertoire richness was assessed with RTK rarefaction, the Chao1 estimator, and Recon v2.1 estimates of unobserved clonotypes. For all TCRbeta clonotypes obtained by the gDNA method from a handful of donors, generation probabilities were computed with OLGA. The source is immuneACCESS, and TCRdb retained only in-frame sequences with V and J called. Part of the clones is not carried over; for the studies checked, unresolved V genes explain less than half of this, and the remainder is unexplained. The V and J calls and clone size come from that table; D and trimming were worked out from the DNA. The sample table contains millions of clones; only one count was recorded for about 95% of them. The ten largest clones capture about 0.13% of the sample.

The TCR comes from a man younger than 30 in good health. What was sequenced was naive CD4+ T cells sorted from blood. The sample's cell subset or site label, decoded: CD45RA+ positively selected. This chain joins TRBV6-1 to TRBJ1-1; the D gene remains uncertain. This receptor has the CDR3 CASSDRSGLNTEAFF. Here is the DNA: TGTGCCAGCAGTGATCGCAGTGGGTTGAACACTGAAGCTTTCTTT.